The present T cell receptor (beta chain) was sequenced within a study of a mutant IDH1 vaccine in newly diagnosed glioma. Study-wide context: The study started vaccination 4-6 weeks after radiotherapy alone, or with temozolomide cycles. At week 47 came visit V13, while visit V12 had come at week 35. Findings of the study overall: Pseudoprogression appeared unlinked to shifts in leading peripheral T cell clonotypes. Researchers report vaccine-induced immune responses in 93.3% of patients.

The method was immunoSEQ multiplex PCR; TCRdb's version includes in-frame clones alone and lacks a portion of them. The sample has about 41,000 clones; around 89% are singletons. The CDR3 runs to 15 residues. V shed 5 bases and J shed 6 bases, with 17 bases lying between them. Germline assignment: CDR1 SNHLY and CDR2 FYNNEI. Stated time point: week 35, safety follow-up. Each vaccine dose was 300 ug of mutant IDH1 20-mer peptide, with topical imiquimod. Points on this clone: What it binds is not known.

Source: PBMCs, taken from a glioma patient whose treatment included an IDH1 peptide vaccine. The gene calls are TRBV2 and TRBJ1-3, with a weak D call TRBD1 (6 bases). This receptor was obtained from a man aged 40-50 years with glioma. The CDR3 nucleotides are TGTGCCAGCAGTCCTCAAACAGGGTTAAAAAACACCATATATTTT. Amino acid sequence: CASSPQTGLKNTIYF. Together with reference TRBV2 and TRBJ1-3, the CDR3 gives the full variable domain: EPEVTQTPSHQVTQMGQEVILRCVPISNHLYFYWYRQILGQKVEFLVSFYNNEISEKSEIFDDQFSVERPDGSNFTLKIRSTKLEDSAMYFCASSPQTGLKNTIYFGEGSWLTVV.